This T cell receptor beta chain appears in the sequencing data of a study of blood T cell repertoires in COVID-19. Across the whole study: Samples representing acute and convalescent COVID-19 were sourced from the United States, Italy and Spain. Sources were T cells, B-cell-depleted T cells, or PBMCs; the material itself was cDNA or gDNA.

Per the authors' pipeline: Reference gene primer amplification gave nucleated cell count estimates. Method: immunoSEQ multiplex PCR; TCRdb's copy keeps in-frame clones and lacks some. D and trimming come from the DNA, and the V and J calls and clone size come from that table. The repertoire holds about 200,000 clones, approximately 83% seen once, with roughly 5% in the top ten. Between the trimmed V and J ends, which lost 7 bases and 4 bases, there was a span of 16 bases. The CDR3 loop spans 13 amino acids. Germline V gene lookup returns CDR1 SQVTM and CDR2 ANQGSEA. Within the 2 weeks before study entry, each person in the exposed group met a COVID-19 case.

Sequenced: PBMCs or T cells enriched from blood (not recorded which). The origin of this receptor is a woman between 45 and 65 years old who had been exposed to COVID-19. The J gene is TRBJ1-2, the V gene TRBV29-1; a weak D match, TRBD1 (5 bases). The CDR3: CSAAAQGTYGYTF. The CDR3 DNA reads as TGCAGCGCCGCAGCCCAGGGTACCTATGGCTACACCTTC.